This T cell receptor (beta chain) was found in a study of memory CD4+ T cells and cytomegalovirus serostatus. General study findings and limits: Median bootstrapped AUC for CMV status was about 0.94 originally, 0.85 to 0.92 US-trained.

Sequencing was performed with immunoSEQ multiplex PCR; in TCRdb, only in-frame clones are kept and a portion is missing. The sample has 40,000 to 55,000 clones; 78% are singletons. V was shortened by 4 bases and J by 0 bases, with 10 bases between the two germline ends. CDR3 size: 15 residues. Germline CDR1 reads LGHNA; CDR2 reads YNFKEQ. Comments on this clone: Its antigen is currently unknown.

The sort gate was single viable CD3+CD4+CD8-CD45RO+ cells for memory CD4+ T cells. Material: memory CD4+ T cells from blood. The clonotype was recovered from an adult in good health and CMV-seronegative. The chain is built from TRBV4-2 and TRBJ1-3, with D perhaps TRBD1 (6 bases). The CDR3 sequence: CASSPQGSSGNTIYF. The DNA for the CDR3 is TGTGCCAGCAGCCCACAGGGCAGCTCTGGAAACACCATATATTTT.